What follows is one TCR beta chain and its context. Its antigen is unknown. The investigators reverse transcribed all of the isolated RNA, so they sequenced expressed TCRB transcripts. Sequenced by immunoSEQ multiplex PCR; TCRdb stores in-frame clones only, minus some. The sample has around 130,000 clones; less than 20% are singletons. This record belongs to a study of beta chain features in type 1 diabetes. Study outcomes and limitations: Shortening of TCRB CDR3s, moderate but significant, appeared in all four CD4+ subsets of Type 1 diabetes patients.

The CDR3 extends over 14 amino acids. The germline V gene encodes CDR1 GTSNPN and CDR2 SVGIG (reference sequence). Trimming took 1 base from V and 6 from J, leaving 15 bases between them. Specimen: central memory CD4+ T cells from blood. The chain recombines TRBV30 with TRBJ1-2; D ambiguous. The TCR was taken from a man aged 30-40 years with type 1 diabetes. CDR3 protein: CAWSALGLDNGYTF. In DNA form, the CDR3 reads TGTGCCTGGAGTGCACTGGGCCTGGATAATGGCTACACCTTC. The variable domain in full, completed from reference TRBV30 and TRBJ1-2, reads SQTIHQWPATLVQPVGSPLSLECTVEGTSNPNLYWYRQAAGRGLQLLFYSVGIGQISSEVPQNLSASRPQDRQFILSSKKLLLSDSGFYLCAWSALGLDNGYTFGSGTRLTVV.